This T cell receptor beta chain was captured by sequencing in a study of control samples from healthy donors and cancer patients (dated by TCRdb to about 2020). Points on this clone: The antigen it binds to is not known. The record has no base qualities; no much larger clone is one base away.

The germline V gene sets CDR1 to SGHRS and CDR2 to YFSETQ. From cysteine to phenylalanine, the CDR3 is 15 amino acids long. Just the 45-base CDR3 DNA is kept, in frame starting at base 1. V gives up 0 bases and J gives up 3 bases, and the segment between their germline ends measures 12 bases. The method behind the library was the immunoSEQ multiplex PCR assay. This immuneACCESS table, as held by TCRdb, lists in-frame sequences with V and J called but not all clones. Of the missing ones, under half trace to an unresolved V gene in checked studies; the others have no known cause. The sample data list 25,000 to 30,000 clones, and around 87% of these were observed just once. The ten largest account for 1.6% of the sample.

The sequence was collected from a woman between 40 and 55 years old with lung cancer. Sequencing used PBMCs. Recombination connected TRBV5-1 to TRBJ1-1; the best D guess is TRBD1, with 6 bases matching. This receptor has the CDR3 CASSLDRGGDTEAFF. The nucleotides are TGCGCCAGCAGCTTGGATCGAGGGGGGGACACTGAAGCTTTCTTT.